Below are 17 T cell receptor beta chains sequenced from a single sample in a study of control samples from healthy donors and cancer patients. The table came from immunoSEQ multiplex PCR; TCRdb's copy has only in-frame clones and leaves some out. The sample includes approximately 110,000 clones, 80% to 95% of them seen just once. Material for sequencing was blood. The receptor source for this set is a woman between 18 and 29 years old in good health.

The chain employs TRBV24-1 and TRBJ2-7; either TRBD1 or TRBD2 may fit D (5 bases each). The CDR3 is 15 residues long. The V end was cut by 0 bases, the J end by 5 bases, with 13 bases between. Germline CDR1 reads KGHDR; CDR2 reads SFDVKD. CDR3 sequence (DNA): TGTGCCACCAGTGATTTGAGTCCCCTGGGGGACGAGCAGTACTTC. The encoded protein is CATSDLSPLGDEQYF.

This clone was found once. The CDR3 loop reads CASSPLPVGLAGGELFF. As DNA, the CDR3 is TGTGCCAGCAGTCCTTTGCCGGTGGGACTAGCGGGCGGGGAGCTGTTTTTT. The chain joins TRBV28 to TRBJ2-2; 12 nucleotides align to TRBD2. The germline CDR1 and CDR2 sequences are MDHEN and SYDVKM. The CDR3 is 17 residues long. Losses at the gene ends were 5 bases for V and 7 bases for J; bases not matched to a gene: 11.

The J gene is TRBJ2-5, the V gene TRBV5-1; no clear D. The ends were cut back, 5 bases at V and 4 bases at J, with 9 bases in the middle. The CDR3 has 12 residues. Per the germline V gene, CDR1 is SGHRS and CDR2 is YFSETQ. CDR3 sequence reads: CASSWPGETQYF. CDR3 DNA: TGCGCCAGCAGTTGGCCGGGAGAGACCCAGTACTTC.

The chain uses TRBV7-9 and TRBJ2-1; D is possibly TRBD1 (5 bases). CDR3 length: 18 residues. V gave up 1 base and J gave up 5 bases, with 21 bases separating them. The germline CDR1 and CDR2 sequences are SEHNR and FQNEAQ (reference sequence). CDR3 nucleotides: TGTGCCAGCAGCTTAGGGTCGTGGGGCCCAACCCCCGACAATGAGCAGTTCTTC. Its translation is CASSLGSWGPTPDNEQFF. The variable domain in full, completed from reference TRBV7-9 and TRBJ2-1, reads DTGVSQNPRHKITKRGQNVTFRCDPISEHNRLYWYRQTLGQGPEFLTYFQNEAQLEKSRLLSDRFSAERPKGSFSTLEIQRTEQGDSAMYLCASSLGSWGPTPDNEQFFGPGTRLTVL.

Concerning this clone: At one of its ends the junction is not consistent with the germline gene, which may arise from a read error. The chain carries TRBV30 and TRBJ2-7; 8 nucleotides line up with TRBD1. There are 13 residues in the CDR3. Germline V gene lookup returns CDR1 GTSNPN and CDR2 SVGIG (reference sequence). The CDR3 loop is CAWRGTGSSEQYF. The DNA of the CDR3 is TGTGCCTGGAGGGGGACAGGTTCCTCCGAGCAGTACTTC.

The chain employs TRBV27 and TRBJ2-3, with TRBD2 identical over 7 bases. V dropped 8 bases and J dropped 2; count of bases not matched to a gene: 7. This CDR3 has 14 residues. The germline V gene has CDR1 MNHEY and CDR2 SMNVEV (reference sequence). The CDR3 loop reads CASASGGLTDTQYF. The DNA of the CDR3 is TGTGCCAGCGCTAGCGGAGGCCTCACAGATACGCAGTATTTT.

The chain carries TRBV28 and TRBJ2-3; D possibly uses TRBD1 or TRBD2 (6 bases each). With 5 bases removed from V and 0 bases from J, the gap between germline ends came to 12 bases. This CDR3 spans 15 amino acids. CDR1 is MDHEN, CDR2 SYDVKM, per germline. DNA of the CDR3: TGTGCCAGCAGTGGAGGGGGACTTAGCACAGATACGCAGTATTTT. Translation: CASSGGGLSTDTQYF. Drawing the rest from reference TRBV28 and TRBJ2-3, the complete variable domain is DVKVTQSSRYLVKRTGEKVFLECVQDMDHENMFWYRQDPGLGLRLIYFSYDVKMKEKGDIPEGYSVSREKKERFSLILESASTNQTSMYLCASSGGGLSTDTQYFGPGTRLTVL.

The chain joins TRBV15 to TRBJ1-4, with D possibly being TRBD1 (6 bases). Germline CDR1 is LNHNV and CDR2 is YYDKDF (reference sequence). Deletions cut 0 bases from V and 1 base from J, with 12 bases between. This CDR3 is built from 17 residues. DNA for the CDR3: TGTGCCACCAGCAGAGACCTTCTGGACAGAACTAATGAAAAACTGTTTTTT. Encoded protein: CATSRDLLDRTNEKLFF.

The CDR3 loop is CASSQHGGNEQFF. CDR3 nucleotide sequence: TGTGCCAGCAGCCAACATGGGGGGAATGAGCAGTTCTTC. The J gene is TRBJ2-1, the V gene TRBV3-1 (or the pseudogene TRBV3-2); tentative D call: TRBD2 (6 bases). The CDR3 covers 13 residues. V was pared by 2 bases and J by 7 bases, with 9 bases between. Germline CDR1 and CDR2: LGHDT and YNNKEL (reference sequence).

This chain connects TRBV5-6 to TRBJ1-6, with D possibly TRBD1 on 6 matching bases. The CDR3 loop spans 16 amino acids. Germline CDR1 and CDR2: SGHDT and YYEEEE. Trimming stripped 5 bases from V and 10 bases from J, with 22 bases between. Here the CDR3 reads CASSPGGSRGGSPLHF. The CDR3 nucleotides read TGTGCCAGCAGTCCCGGGGGCTCCAGAGGAGGATCACCCCTCCACTTT. The complete variable domain, with remaining parts taken from reference TRBV5-6 and TRBJ1-6, reads DAGVTQSPTHLIKTRGQQVTLRCSPKSGHDTVSWYQQALGQGPQFIFQYYEEEERQRGNFPDRFSGHQFPNYSSELNVNALLLGDSALYLCASSPGGSRGGSPLHFGNGTRLTVT.

The J gene is TRBJ2-2, the V gene TRBV5-1, with D perhaps TRBD1 (5 bases). The V end was cut by 0 bases, the J end by 6 bases, with 9 bases between. The CDR3 covers 14 residues. Germline lookup yields CDR1 SGHRS and CDR2 YFSETQ. CDR3 region: CASSLGQPPGELFF. For the CDR3, the DNA is TGCGCCAGCAGCTTGGGACAGCCCCCCGGGGAGCTGTTTTTT.

This clone was seen only once. The rearrangement links TRBV28 to TRBJ1-5; 9 nucleotides line up with TRBD1. The CDR3 contains 16 residues. Germline assignment: CDR1 MDHEN and CDR2 SYDVKM. J was trimmed by 3 bases and V by 1 base; bases with no gene match: 4. CDR3 residues: CASSLSDRGTNQPQHF. Written as DNA, the CDR3 is TGTGCCAGCAGTTTATCCGACAGGGGGACCAATCAGCCCCAGCATTTT.

This clone appeared a single time. The V and J genes are TRBV30 and TRBJ1-3; TRBD1 might be the D (5 bases). CDR1 is GTSNPN and CDR2 is SVGIG in the germline V gene (reference sequence). V lost 3 bases to trimming and J lost 0 bases, with 15 bases between them. This CDR3 has 16 residues. The chain's CDR3 is CAWSFSRALSGNTIYF. CDR3 nucleotides: TGTGCCTGGAGCTTTTCCAGGGCCCTCTCTGGAAACACCATATATTTT.

The sample holds one count of this clone. The chain recombines TRBV15 with TRBJ2-3, with D tentatively TRBD1 or TRBD2 (5 bases each). V dropped 0 bases and J dropped 1 base, with 11 bases sitting between them. This CDR3 comprises 16 residues. The germline CDR1 and CDR2 sequences are LNHNV and YYDKDF (reference sequence). CDR3 nucleotide sequence: TGTGCCACCAGCAGAGATCTACCGGGACGCACAGATACGCAGTATTTT. This codes for CATSRDLPGRTDTQYF.

The gene calls are TRBV5-1 and TRBJ1-1; no reliable D call. Germline V gene sequence: CDR1 SGHRS, CDR2 YFSETQ. V shed 3 bases and J shed 4 bases, with 13 bases lying between them. This CDR3 has 14 amino acids. CDR3 sequence: CASSSSMKVTEAFF. DNA for the CDR3: TGCGCCAGCAGCTCCTCGATGAAGGTCACTGAAGCTTTCTTT.

V and J are TRBV29-1 and TRBJ2-4, with 7 positions matching TRBD2. With V trimmed by 1 base and J by 3 bases, 0 bases remained unmatched. The CDR3 sequence is 13 residues long. Germline values: CDR1 SQVTM, CDR2 ANQGSEA. The CDR3: CSVEAGGKNIQYF. CDR3 DNA sequence: TGCAGCGTTGAAGCGGGAGGCAAAAACATTCAGTACTTC.

The chain joins TRBV19 to TRBJ2-7; the match to TRBD1 covers 8 bases. The junction had 4 bases not matched to a gene; V was cut back by 0 bases and J by 0 bases. CDR1 is LNHDA and CDR2 is SQIVND in the germline V gene (reference sequence). This CDR3 contains 16 residues. The CDR3 DNA sequence: TGTGCCAGTAGTATAGATTTCGGGACAGGCTCCTACGAGCAGTACTTC. It yields the protein CASSIDFGTGSYEQYF.